The rows below give T cell receptor beta chains drawn from one sample of a study of T cell therapy after organ transplantation. Some clones are missing from TCRdb's copy, which holds only in-frame ones; the method was immunoSEQ multiplex PCR. The sample carries 15,000 to 20,000 clones, around 81% recorded once. These receptors are not linked to any known antigen. The sample in question was CD8+ T cells from blood, obtained after autologous CMV-specific T cell therapy. All receptors derive from a human patient who had received a solid organ transplant and had CMV disease. Among the T cells, some may be from the graft donor. CDR3s include the opening cysteine and the closing phenylalanine or tryptophan. D genes are given only for firm matches. Part of the rows lack a size; the others show once, few, many or a class for expanded clones.

cdr3_aa: CATSRGGGARGNQPQHF
cdr3_nt: TGTGCCACCAGCAGAGGGGGGGGCGCTCGGGGCAATCAGCCCCAGCATTTT
clone_size: -
j_call: TRBJ1-5
v_call: TRBV15
d_call: -

cdr3_aa: CASSVVSSYNEQFF
cdr3_nt: TGTGCCAGCAGCGTAGTAAGCTCCTACAATGAGCAGTTCTTC
clone_size: -
j_call: TRBJ2-1
v_call: TRBV27
d_call: -

cdr3_aa: CASSLGGAGGYTF
cdr3_nt: TGTGCCAGCAGTCTAGGGGGGGCGGGTGGCTACACCTTC
clone_size: few
j_call: TRBJ1-2
v_call: TRBV27
d_call: -

cdr3_aa: CASSAPDGQGADEQFF
cdr3_nt: TGTGCCAGCAGCGCCCCCGATGGACAGGGGGCCGATGAGCAGTTCTTC
clone_size: once
j_call: TRBJ2-1
v_call: TRBV9
d_call: TRBD1

cdr3_aa: CASSTTASNQPQHF
cdr3_nt: TGTGCCAGCAGTACGACAGCGAGCAATCAGCCCCAGCATTTT
clone_size: -
j_call: TRBJ1-5
v_call: TRBV28
d_call: -

cdr3_aa: CASSFLTGGVTEAFF
cdr3_nt: TGTGCCAGCAGTTTCCTCACGGGGGGCGTCACTGAAGCTTTCTTT
clone_size: -
j_call: TRBJ1-1
v_call: TRBV27
d_call: -

cdr3_aa: CSVRTVDSNQPQHF
cdr3_nt: TGCAGCGTGAGGACAGTAGATAGCAATCAGCCCCAGCATTTT
clone_size: -
j_call: TRBJ1-5
v_call: TRBV29-1
d_call: -

cdr3_aa: CASSPKLGGNTEAFF
cdr3_nt: TGTGCCAGCTCACCTAAATTGGGGGGGAACACTGAAGCTTTCTTT
clone_size: -
j_call: TRBJ1-1
v_call: TRBV18
d_call: -

cdr3_aa: CASSEGLSHTGELFF
cdr3_nt: TGTGCCAGCAGTGAAGGCCTGAGCCACACCGGGGAGCTGTTTTTT
clone_size: -
j_call: TRBJ2-2
v_call: TRBV6-1
d_call: -

cdr3_aa: CASSQGPRVLTGNYGYTF
cdr3_nt: TGCGCCAGCAGCCAAGGGCCTCGGGTCCTGACCGGCAACTATGGCTACACCTTC
clone_size: -
j_call: TRBJ1-2
v_call: TRBV4-3
d_call: -

cdr3_aa: CASSYGTAVNTEAFF
cdr3_nt: TGTGCCAGCAGTTATGGGACAGCGGTGAACACTGAAGCTTTCTTT
clone_size: -
j_call: TRBJ1-1
v_call: TRBV6-5
d_call: TRBD1

cdr3_aa: CATSRTPKNEKLFF
cdr3_nt: TGTGCCACATCGCGGACGCCCAAAAATGAAAAACTGTTTTTT
clone_size: -
j_call: TRBJ1-4
v_call: TRBV19
d_call: -

cdr3_aa: CASSVGGGYNSPLHF
cdr3_nt: TGTGCCAGCAGCGTAGGAGGGGGCTATAATTCACCCCTCCACTTT
clone_size: -
j_call: TRBJ1-6
v_call: TRBV9
d_call: -

cdr3_aa: CASSGSGSSYNEQFF
cdr3_nt: TGTGCCAGTAGTGGTAGCGGAAGCTCCTACAATGAGCAGTTCTTC
clone_size: -
j_call: TRBJ2-1
v_call: TRBV19
d_call: -

cdr3_aa: CASSQTSGSEDTQYF
cdr3_nt: TGTGCCAGCAGCCAGACTAGTGGATCGGAAGATACGCAGTATTTT
clone_size: -
j_call: TRBJ2-3
v_call: TRBV7-7
d_call: -

cdr3_aa: CASSQAARGNSYEQYF
cdr3_nt: TGCGCCAGCAGCCAAGCAGCGCGGGGGAACTCCTACGAGCAGTACTTC
clone_size: -
j_call: TRBJ2-7
v_call: TRBV4-3
d_call: TRBD2

cdr3_aa: CASSYDGTYGYTF
cdr3_nt: TGTGCCAGCAGTTATGACGGAACCTATGGCTACACCTTC
clone_size: -
j_call: TRBJ1-2
v_call: TRBV6-5
d_call: -

cdr3_aa: CASSLSLSQNTEAFF
cdr3_nt: TGTGCCAGCAGCCTAAGTTTATCCCAGAACACTGAAGCTTTCTTT
clone_size: -
j_call: TRBJ1-1
v_call: TRBV7-9
d_call: -

cdr3_aa: CASSFSGGELFF
cdr3_nt: TGTGCCAGCAGCTTTAGCGGCGGGGAGCTGTTTTTT
clone_size: -
j_call: TRBJ2-2
v_call: TRBV5-6
d_call: -

cdr3_aa: CASSLEGGVGTEAFF
cdr3_nt: TGCGCCAGCAGCTTGGAGGGAGGGGTAGGCACTGAAGCTTTCTTT
clone_size: -
j_call: TRBJ1-1
v_call: TRBV5-1
d_call: -

cdr3_aa: CASSLREQGVEQYF
cdr3_nt: TGTGCCAGCAGCTTAAGGGAACAGGGGGTCGAGCAGTACTTC
clone_size: -
j_call: TRBJ2-7
v_call: TRBV7-6
d_call: TRBD1

cdr3_aa: CASSLGGSYNSPLHF
cdr3_nt: TGTGCCAGCAGCTTGGGCGGCTCCTATAATTCACCCCTCCACTTT
clone_size: -
j_call: TRBJ1-6
v_call: TRBV5-6
d_call: -

cdr3_aa: CASSSGGQGVNSPLHF
cdr3_nt: TGTGCCAGCAGCTCCGGGGGACAGGGGGTTAATTCACCCCTCCACTTT
clone_size: -
j_call: TRBJ1-6
v_call: TRBV7-9
d_call: TRBD1

cdr3_aa: CASSYGQRYGYTF
cdr3_nt: TGTGCCAGCAGTTACGGACAGCGCTATGGCTACACCTTC
clone_size: few
j_call: TRBJ1-2
v_call: TRBV6-5
d_call: -

cdr3_aa: CASREDRVVNQPQHF
cdr3_nt: TGCGCCAGCAGGGAAGACAGGGTCGTCAATCAGCCCCAGCATTTT
clone_size: -
j_call: TRBJ1-5
v_call: TRBV10-2
d_call: TRBD1

cdr3_aa: CASSLDVAANEKLFF
cdr3_nt: TGTGCCAGCTCACTGGATGTGGCAGCTAATGAAAAACTGTTTTTT
clone_size: -
j_call: TRBJ1-4
v_call: TRBV18
d_call: -

cdr3_aa: CASIGYGDTEAFF
cdr3_nt: TGTGCCAGCATCGGGTACGGGGACACTGAAGCTTTCTTT
clone_size: -
j_call: TRBJ1-1
v_call: TRBV7-8
d_call: -

cdr3_aa: CASSQTSGSAYEQYF
cdr3_nt: TGTGCCAGTAGTCAAACTAGCGGGAGTGCCTACGAGCAGTACTTC
clone_size: -
j_call: TRBJ2-7
v_call: TRBV19
d_call: TRBD2

cdr3_aa: CASSLVGGVANTGELFF
cdr3_nt: TGTGCCAGCAGCTTAGTAGGCGGAGTAGCGAACACCGGGGAGCTGTTTTTT
clone_size: -
j_call: TRBJ2-2
v_call: TRBV11-2
d_call: -

cdr3_aa: CASSLQSGLGVYEQYF
cdr3_nt: TGTGCCAGCAGCTTACAATCGGGACTAGGGGTATACGAGCAGTACTTC
clone_size: once
j_call: TRBJ2-7
v_call: TRBV7-8
d_call: TRBD2

cdr3_aa: CASSPRTSGSYRAKNIQYF
cdr3_nt: TGTGCCAGCAGCCCGCGGACTAGCGGGAGTTACCGAGCCAAAAACATTCAGTACTTC
clone_size: -
j_call: TRBJ2-4
v_call: TRBV14
d_call: TRBD2

cdr3_aa: CASSYRGSNSPLHF
cdr3_nt: TGTGCCAGCAGCTACAGGGGAAGTAATTCACCCCTCCACTTT
clone_size: -
j_call: TRBJ1-6
v_call: TRBV11-2
d_call: TRBD1

cdr3_aa: CASSAVGTGAQETQYF
cdr3_nt: TGTGCCAGCAGCGCCGTCGGAACGGGGGCCCAAGAGACCCAGTACTTC
clone_size: -
j_call: TRBJ2-5
v_call: TRBV9
d_call: -

cdr3_aa: CASRLRDRSYEQYF
cdr3_nt: TGTGCCAGCCGACTTCGGGACCGCTCCTACGAGCAGTACTTC
clone_size: -
j_call: TRBJ2-7
v_call: TRBV27
d_call: -

cdr3_aa: CASSSRTGHYGYTF
cdr3_nt: TGCGCCAGCAGCTCACGGACAGGACACTATGGCTACACCTTC
clone_size: -
j_call: TRBJ1-2
v_call: TRBV5-1
d_call: TRBD1

cdr3_aa: CASSLGLRTEAFF
cdr3_nt: TGTGCCAGCAGTTTAGGGCTACGAACTGAAGCTTTCTTT
clone_size: -
j_call: TRBJ1-1
v_call: TRBV27
d_call: -

cdr3_aa: CASSLWDQETQYF
cdr3_nt: TGTGCCAGCAGCTTATGGGACCAAGAGACCCAGTACTTC
clone_size: -
j_call: TRBJ2-5
v_call: TRBV7-6
d_call: -

cdr3_aa: CATSRRGQGRIYEQYF
cdr3_nt: TGTGCCACCAGCAGGAGAGGACAGGGGAGGATCTACGAGCAGTACTTC
clone_size: -
j_call: TRBJ2-7
v_call: TRBV15
d_call: TRBD1

cdr3_aa: CASSFNRGLPEETQYF
cdr3_nt: TGTGCCAGCAGCTTCAACAGGGGGCTTCCAGAAGAGACCCAGTACTTC
clone_size: -
j_call: TRBJ2-5
v_call: TRBV7-8
d_call: TRBD1

cdr3_aa: CASSTHVPAFF
cdr3_nt: TGTGCCAGCAGCACTCACGTACCAGCTTTCTTT
clone_size: few
j_call: TRBJ1-1
v_call: TRBV7-6
d_call: -

cdr3_aa: CASSARQGFTDTQYF
cdr3_nt: TGTGCCAGCAGCGCCCGACAGGGCTTTACAGATACGCAGTATTTT
clone_size: -
j_call: TRBJ2-3
v_call: TRBV9
d_call: TRBD1

cdr3_aa: CASSSTLAGGANEQFF
cdr3_nt: TGTGCCAGCAGCAGTACACTAGCGGGAGGAGCAAATGAGCAGTTCTTC
clone_size: -
j_call: TRBJ2-1
v_call: TRBV7-6
d_call: TRBD2

cdr3_aa: CASSYSTGEVILPLHF
cdr3_nt: TGTGCCAGCAGTTACTCGACAGGGGAGGTAATTTTACCCCTCCACTTT
clone_size: -
j_call: TRBJ1-6
v_call: TRBV6-5
d_call: TRBD1

cdr3_aa: CASSYVEPRDEQYF
cdr3_nt: TGTGCCAGCAGTTACGTGGAACCACGGGACGAGCAGTACTTC
clone_size: -
j_call: TRBJ2-7
v_call: TRBV6-6
d_call: -

cdr3_aa: CASSGGPADTEAFF
cdr3_nt: TGTGCCAGCAGTGGGGGACCGGCGGACACTGAAGCTTTCTTT
clone_size: -
j_call: TRBJ1-1
v_call: TRBV6-6
d_call: -

cdr3_aa: CASSPASTEAFF
cdr3_nt: TGTGCCAGCAGCCCAGCCAGCACTGAAGCTTTCTTT
clone_size: -
j_call: TRBJ1-1
v_call: TRBV7-2
d_call: -

cdr3_aa: CATSRVDNSPLHF
cdr3_nt: TGTGCCACCAGCAGAGTTGATAATTCACCCCTCCACTTT
clone_size: -
j_call: TRBJ1-6
v_call: TRBV15
d_call: -

cdr3_aa: CASSALGTGTGNTEAFF
cdr3_nt: TGTGCCAGCAGCGCCCTCGGAACCGGGACCGGGAACACTGAAGCTTTCTTT
clone_size: -
j_call: TRBJ1-1
v_call: TRBV7-9
d_call: -

cdr3_aa: CASSYSNRALSYEQYF
cdr3_nt: TGTGCCAGCAGTTACTCGAACAGGGCCCTCTCCTACGAGCAGTACTTC
clone_size: -
j_call: TRBJ2-7
v_call: TRBV6-6
d_call: -

cdr3_aa: CASIPGPHTGELFF
cdr3_nt: TGTGCCAGCATCCCCGGCCCCCACACCGGGGAGCTGTTTTTT
clone_size: -
j_call: TRBJ2-2
v_call: TRBV28
d_call: -

cdr3_aa: CASSLDGDRQSAQHF
cdr3_nt: TGTGCCAGCAGCTTAGATGGGGACCGGCAAAGTGCCCAGCATTTT
clone_size: -
j_call: TRBJ1-5
v_call: TRBV11-2
d_call: -

cdr3_aa: CASSSRGGLGYGYTF
cdr3_nt: TGTGCCAGCAGTTCACGGGGGGGTTTGGGCTATGGCTACACCTTC
clone_size: -
j_call: TRBJ1-2
v_call: TRBV27
d_call: -

cdr3_aa: CASSYSSGERNQPQHF
cdr3_nt: TGTGCCAGCAGTTACTCCTCAGGGGAAAGGAATCAGCCCCAACATTTT
clone_size: -
j_call: TRBJ1-5
v_call: TRBV6-5
d_call: -

cdr3_aa: CASNLAGEQYF
cdr3_nt: TGCGCCAGCAACCTAGCGGGCGAGCAGTACTTC
clone_size: -
j_call: TRBJ2-7
v_call: TRBV10-2
d_call: TRBD2

cdr3_aa: CASSLVGSSGELFF
cdr3_nt: TGTGCCAGCAGCTTGGTAGGTTCGAGCGGGGAGCTGTTTTTT
clone_size: -
j_call: TRBJ2-2
v_call: TRBV5-6
d_call: -

cdr3_aa: CASSSGQSNQPQHF
cdr3_nt: TGTGCCAGCAGTTCCGGACAGAGCAATCAGCCCCAGCATTTT
clone_size: -
j_call: TRBJ1-5
v_call: TRBV6-5
d_call: -

cdr3_aa: CASSLKQGGRDQPQHF
cdr3_nt: TGTGCCAGCAGCCTAAAGCAGGGGGGTCGGGATCAGCCCCAGCATTTT
clone_size: -
j_call: TRBJ1-5
v_call: TRBV5-4
d_call: TRBD1

cdr3_aa: CASSQDVRRGNEQFF
cdr3_nt: TGCGCCAGCAGCCAAGATGTAAGGAGGGGGAATGAGCAGTTCTTC
clone_size: -
j_call: TRBJ2-1
v_call: TRBV4-1
d_call: -

cdr3_aa: CASSPPLGHGYTF
cdr3_nt: TGTGCCAGCAGCCCTCCCCTGGGTCATGGCTACACCTTC
clone_size: -
j_call: TRBJ1-2
v_call: TRBV7-9
d_call: -

cdr3_aa: CASSPHEQGEGYTF
cdr3_nt: TGTGCCAGCAGCCCCCACGAGCAGGGGGAGGGCTACACCTTC
clone_size: few
j_call: TRBJ1-2
v_call: TRBV7-9
d_call: TRBD1